The 17 T cell receptor beta chains below all came from one sample that was sequenced in a study of blood T cell repertoires in COVID-19. The table came from immunoSEQ multiplex PCR; TCRdb's copy has only in-frame clones and leaves some out. Of roughly 290,000 clones in the sample, around 87% were seen once. Sequenced material: peripheral blood. The receptors shown here come from a woman aged 50 to 60 who had recovered from COVID-19.

This clone was observed a handful of times. The chain couples TRBV3-1 (or the pseudogene TRBV3-2) to TRBJ2-1; 11 nucleotides align to TRBD2. V lost 1 base, J lost 6 bases, and 11 bases stayed unmatched. This CDR3 region has 18 residues. CDR1 LGHDT and CDR2 YNNKEL come from the germline V gene (reference sequence). The CDR3 sequence is CASSQVTSTSGSLNEQFF. The CDR3 DNA follows: TGTGCCAGCAGCCAAGTAACTTCTACTAGCGGGAGCCTCAATGAGCAGTTCTTC.

This clone appeared a few times. This sample also contains other DNA sequences that code for the same CDR3. The chain joins TRBV10-3 to TRBJ2-2, with D possibly matching TRBD2 (6 bases). Germline CDR1 and CDR2: ENHRY and SYGVKD. V was trimmed by 4 bases and J by 5 bases, leaving 11 bases between them. The CDR3 runs 14 residues. The CDR3 loop is CAISVTGDTGELFF. Written as DNA, the CDR3 is TGTGCCATCAGTGTTACGGGGGATACCGGGGAGCTGTTTTTT.

In its sample, this clone was seen a few times. V gene TRBV6-5 combines with J gene TRBJ2-1, with 8 bases fitting TRBD2. Looked up from germline, CDR1 is MNHEY and CDR2 is SVGAGI. This CDR3 spans 15 amino acids. After removal of 5 bases from V and 5 bases from J, the junction contained 8 bases not matched to a gene. The CDR3 sequence: CASSPSGGGHNEQFF. The DNA for the CDR3 is TGTGCCAGCAGTCCGAGCGGGGGAGGCCACAATGAGCAGTTCTTC.

The chain carries TRBV11-2 and TRBJ1-1, with TRBD1 matching over 10 bases. This CDR3 is 15 amino acids long. Losses at the gene ends were 5 bases for V and 2 bases for J; bases not matched to a gene: 5. CDR1 SGHAT and CDR2 FQNNGV come from the germline V gene. This CDR3 is CASSRDRGFNTEAFF. The CDR3 nucleotides are TGTGCCAGCAGCCGGGACAGGGGTTTTAACACTGAAGCTTTCTTT.

This chain joins TRBV27 and TRBJ2-7, with D tentatively TRBD1 (5 bases). V lost 3 bases, J lost 3 bases, and 15 bases lay in between. Germline CDR1 and CDR2: MNHEY and SMNVEV (reference sequence). The CDR3 runs 15 residues. The CDR3 DNA reads as TGTGCCAGCAGTTTGTCCGACAGACTCCGCTACGAGCAGTACTTC. This sequence encodes CASSLSDRLRYEQYF.

About this clone itself: As the CDR3 is not closed by the conserved phenylalanine or tryptophan, this likely results from a read error. The DNA is left out, because the CDR3 cannot be placed on it with certainty; the CDR3 is given as TCRdb lists it. The chain carries TRBV6-6 and TRBJ1-2; TRBD1 is the table's D call, not checked against the DNA. Per germline, CDR1 MNHNY and CDR2 SVGAGI (reference sequence). A total of 9 residues make up the CDR3, ends included. The CDR3 sequence: CASRRQESL.

The chain has TRBV5-1 and TRBJ1-5; TRBD1 agrees at 7 bases. With V trimmed by 4 bases and J by 5 bases, 3 bases remained unmatched. Germline-derived CDR1 and CDR2 are SGHRS and YFSETQ. The CDR3 covers 13 residues. Here the CDR3 DNA reads TGCGCCAGCAGCCCAGACAGGGATCAGCCCCAGCATTTT. Translated: CASSPDRDQPQHF.

The chain employs TRBV5-4 and TRBJ2-3; D possibly corresponds to TRBD1 (5 bases). V lost 1 base and J 0 bases, leaving 9 bases between the germline ends. The CDR3 is 15 amino acids. Germline V gene lookup returns CDR1 SGHNT and CDR2 YYREEE (reference sequence). The CDR3 coding sequence is TGTGCCAGCAGCTTGACCCGACAGAGCACAGATACGCAGTATTTT. It specifies CASSLTRQSTDTQYF.

The V and J genes are TRBV11-3 and TRBJ2-3; 10 bases map to TRBD2. Per germline, CDR1 SGHNT and CDR2 YENEEA. V shed 4 bases and J 7 bases; nucleotides not matched to a gene: 8. There are 15 residues in the CDR3. The CDR3 loop reads CASSSSGRAANTQYF. In DNA, the CDR3 is TGTGCCAGCAGCTCGAGCGGGAGGGCCGCAAATACGCAGTATTTT.

The chain links TRBV7-2 to TRBJ2-1, with TRBD2 matching 10 bases. The CDR3 extends over 18 amino acids. Germline CDR1 and CDR2: SGHTA and FQGNSA. V was pared by 1 base and J by 1 base, with 7 bases of the junction left unmatched. This CDR3 reads CASSLGGTSGKSYNEQFF. CDR3 sequence (DNA): TGTGCCAGCAGCTTAGGGGGAACTAGCGGGAAATCCTACAATGAGCAGTTCTTC.

The chain uses TRBV3-1 (or the pseudogene TRBV3-2) and TRBJ2-1; 10 bases are shared with TRBD1. V lost 4 bases, J lost 8 bases, and 5 bases stayed unmatched. This CDR3 is 14 amino acids long. Germline-derived CDR1 and CDR2 are LGHDT and YNNKEL (reference sequence). CDR3 in amino acids: CASSRRDRGDEQFF. In DNA, the CDR3 is TGTGCCAGCAGCCGTCGGGACAGGGGCGATGAGCAGTTCTTC.

This sequence joins TRBV30 and TRBJ2-1; TRBD1 aligns across 7 bases. Germline CDR1 GTSNPN, CDR2 SVGIG (reference sequence). The V segment lost 2 bases and the J segment 15 bases; nucleotides outside the gene matches: 7. This CDR3 is 11 amino acids long. This CDR3 is CAWSKRGPGFF. The CDR3 DNA is TGTGCCTGGAGTAAGAGGGGGCCGGGGTTCTTC.

DNA of the CDR3: TGTGCCAGCAGTGCCGTCGTGTCAGGGTTCGGTGAAAAACTGTTTTTT. This gives the protein CASSAVVSGFGEKLFF. J is TRBJ1-4 and V is TRBV7-8, with a possible D match to TRBD1 (5 bases). Trimming removed 6 bases at V and 7 bases at J, with 21 bases between. This CDR3 contains 16 residues. The germline V gene encodes CDR1 SGHVS and CDR2 FQNEAQ.

This chain joins TRBV6-6 and TRBJ1-5; D is unresolved. Germline CDR1 MNHNY, CDR2 SVGAGI (reference sequence). The CDR3 is 12 residues long. With 6 bases removed from V and 4 bases from J, the gap between germline ends came to 7 bases. CDR3: CASRSRNQPQHF. Written as DNA, the CDR3 is TGTGCCAGCAGATCCAGGAATCAGCCCCAGCATTTT.

The chain couples TRBV28 to TRBJ2-1; 7 bases are shared with TRBD1. J gave up 0 bases and V 6 bases, and 5 bases lay outside the gene matches. Germline CDR1 and CDR2: MDHEN and SYDVKM. This CDR3 comprises 15 residues. The CDR3 protein is CASSKRGLSYNEQFF. In nucleotides, the CDR3 is TGTGCCAGCAGCAAAAGGGGGCTCTCCTACAATGAGCAGTTCTTC. The full variable domain, its missing parts supplied by reference TRBV28 and TRBJ2-1, is DVKVTQSSRYLVKRTGEKVFLECVQDMDHENMFWYRQDPGLGLRLIYFSYDVKMKEKGDIPEGYSVSREKKERFSLILESASTNQTSMYLCASSKRGLSYNEQFFGPGTRLTVL.

This clone occurred a few times. CDR3 residues: CASSWGGHTGSYEQYF. CDR3 DNA sequence: TGCGCCAGCAGCTGGGGCGGGCACACAGGGTCCTACGAGCAGTACTTC. The rearrangement links TRBV5-1 to TRBJ2-7; possibly TRBD1 for D (6 bases). The V gene's germline CDR1 is SGHRS and CDR2 YFSETQ. Deletions cut 3 bases from V and 1 base from J, with 17 bases between. The CDR3 contains 16 residues.

This chain connects TRBV29-1 to TRBJ2-7; D possibly corresponds to TRBD2 (5 bases). Looked up from germline, CDR1 is SQVTM and CDR2 is ANQGSEA. The CDR3 spans 14 residues. V lost 4 bases and J lost 3, with 16 bases in between. The CDR3 DNA reads as TGCAGCGTTGTAAGAGATGGACGGGGCTACGAGCAGTACTTC. Its translation is CSVVRDGRGYEQYF.